This T cell receptor beta chain originates from a study of OX40 agonist ivuxolimab in advanced cancers. Across the study: Treatment received earlier with anti-PD-1, anti-PD-L1 or anti-CTLA-4 agents was allowed, and over 30% had some.

TCRdb keeps only in-frame clones here, not all; method: immunoSEQ multiplex PCR. The table shows under 50,000 clones, with over 80% occurring only once. The CDR3 is 13 amino acids. Trimming took 5 bases from V and 8 from J; bases not matched to a gene: 5. Germline V gene lookup returns CDR1 SGHVS and CDR2 FQNEAQ. This chain joins TRBV7-8 and TRBJ1-2, with 10 bases lining up with TRBD1. The TCR comes from an adult with an advanced solid tumor such as melanoma, head and neck, liver or kidney cancer. The sample consisted of CD4+ or CD8+ T cells sorted from blood, taken in a trial of the OX40 agonist ivuxolimab. CDR3 DNA: TGTGCCAGCAGCCCTGACAGGGGGCTCGGCTACACCTTC. Residues: CASSPDRGLGYTF.